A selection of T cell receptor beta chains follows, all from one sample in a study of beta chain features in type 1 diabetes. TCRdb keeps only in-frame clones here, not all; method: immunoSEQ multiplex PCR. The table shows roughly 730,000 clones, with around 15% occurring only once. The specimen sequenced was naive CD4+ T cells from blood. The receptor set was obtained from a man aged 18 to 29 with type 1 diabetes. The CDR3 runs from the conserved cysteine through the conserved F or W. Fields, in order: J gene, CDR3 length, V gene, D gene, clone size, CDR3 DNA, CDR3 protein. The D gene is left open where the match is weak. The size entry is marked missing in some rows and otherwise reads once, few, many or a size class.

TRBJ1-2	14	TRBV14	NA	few	TGTGCCAGCAGCCAAGTGACGGGTGTCTATGGCTACACCTTC	CASSQVTGVYGYTF
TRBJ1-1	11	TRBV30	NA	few	TGCTCCGTGGAGTTGAACACTGAAGCTTTCTTT	CSVELNTEAFF
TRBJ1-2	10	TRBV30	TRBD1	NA	TGTGCCTGTCACGGACAGGCGGTCACCTTC	CACHGQAVTF
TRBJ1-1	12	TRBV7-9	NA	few	TGTGCCAGCAGCGGCAGTGCCACTGAAGCTTTCTTT	CASSGSATEAFF
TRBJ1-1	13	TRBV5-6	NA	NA	TGTGCCAGCAGCTTGGATCCTTCCACTGAAGCTTTCTTT	CASSLDPSTEAFF
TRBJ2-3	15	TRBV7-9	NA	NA	TGTGCCAGCAGCTTAGCGCCGGGGAGCACAGATACGCAGTATTTT	CASSLAPGSTDTQYF
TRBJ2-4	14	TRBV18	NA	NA	TGTGCCAGCTCGCCAGGGGCTACCAAAAACATTCAGTACTTC	CASSPGATKNIQYF
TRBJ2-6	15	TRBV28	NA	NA	TGTGCCAGCAGTTCCCCCGGGCTGGGGGCCAACGTCCTGACTTTC	CASSSPGLGANVLTF
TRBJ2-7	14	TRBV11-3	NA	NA	TGTGCCAGCAGCTTAGATCGGGGTCGCTACGAGCAGTACTTC	CASSLDRGRYEQYF
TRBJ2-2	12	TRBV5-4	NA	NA	TGTGCCAGCATTGGGACCACCGGGGAGCTGTTTTTT	CASIGTTGELFF
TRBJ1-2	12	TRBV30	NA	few	TGTGCCTGGAGTTCGGGGTACTATGGCTACACCTTC	CAWSSGYYGYTF
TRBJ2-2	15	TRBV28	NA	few	TGTGCCAGCAGAACGGGGGCCAGGGGAGCCGGGGAGCTGTTTTTT	CASRTGARGAGELFF
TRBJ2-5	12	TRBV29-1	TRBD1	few	TGCAGCGCTGAGACAGGGTTGGAGACCCAGTACTTC	CSAETGLETQYF
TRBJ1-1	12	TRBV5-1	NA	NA	TGCGCCAGCAGCATCGACGGAGGTGAAGCTTTCTTT	CASSIDGGEAFF
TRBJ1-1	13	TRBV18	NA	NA	TGTGCCAGCTCACCCCCCGGGGAGGGCCGAGCTTTCTTT	CASSPPGEGRAFF
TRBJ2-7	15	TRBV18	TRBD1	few	TGTGCCAGCTCACCGGGACAGGGAATATCGTACGAGCAGTACTTC	CASSPGQGISYEQYF
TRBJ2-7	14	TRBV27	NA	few	TGTGCCAGCAGTCCCCAGACAGGTACCTACGAGCAGTACTTC	CASSPQTGTYEQYF
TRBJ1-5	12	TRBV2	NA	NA	TGTGCCAGCAGACGGGTTGAGCAGCCCCAGCATTTT	CASRRVEQPQHF
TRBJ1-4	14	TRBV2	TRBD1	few	TGTGCCAGCAGTGTCGAGGGGGCCGGGGAAAAACTGTTTTTT	CASSVEGAGEKLFF
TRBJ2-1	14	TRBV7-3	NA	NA	TGTGCCAGCAGCTCCGGACAGTGGGGCAATGAGCAGTTCTTC	CASSSGQWGNEQFF
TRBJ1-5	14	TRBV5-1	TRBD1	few	TGCGCCAGCAGCCCGGGACAGGGAGGACAGCCCCAGCATTTT	CASSPGQGGQPQHF
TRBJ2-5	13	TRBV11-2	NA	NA	TGTGCCAGCAGCTTAGGGTCCCAAGAGACCCAGTACTTC	CASSLGSQETQYF
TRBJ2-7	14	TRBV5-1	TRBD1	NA	TGCGCCAGCAGCTTGGACAGGGGGCCCAACGAGCAGTACTTC	CASSLDRGPNEQYF
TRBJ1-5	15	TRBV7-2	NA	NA	TGTGCCAGCAGCTTAGGGCAGGCTAGCAATCAGCCCCAGCATTTT	CASSLGQASNQPQHF
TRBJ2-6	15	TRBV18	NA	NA	TGTGCCAGCTCACCCTCAGGGTCTGGGGCCAACGTCCTGACTTTC	CASSPSGSGANVLTF
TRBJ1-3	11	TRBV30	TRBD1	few	TGTGCCTGGGGGACAGGGGGCACCATATATTTT	CAWGTGGTIYF
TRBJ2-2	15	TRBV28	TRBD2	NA	TGTGCCAGCCCGGGGGGGGAGACGAACACCGGGGAGCTGTTTTTT	CASPGGETNTGELFF
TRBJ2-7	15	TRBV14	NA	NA	TGTGCCAGCAGCCAAGGTCTTTTTTGGACCTACGAGCAGTACTTC	CASSQGLFWTYEQYF
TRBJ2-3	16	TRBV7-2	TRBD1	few	TGTGCCAGCAGCTTAGCAGGACAGGGGGGAACAGATACGCAGTATTTT	CASSLAGQGGTDTQYF
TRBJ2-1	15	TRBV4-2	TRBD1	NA	TGTGCCAGCAGCCACGACAGGGGACCTTACAATGAGCAGTTCTTC	CASSHDRGPYNEQFF
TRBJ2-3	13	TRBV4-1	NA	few	TGCGCCAGCAGCCGTGGGACCCCAGATACGCAGTATTTT	CASSRGTPDTQYF
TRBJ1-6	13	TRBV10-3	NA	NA	TGTGCCATCAGGGACCTGGGGGAATCACCCCTCCACTTT	CAIRDLGESPLHF
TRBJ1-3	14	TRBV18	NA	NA	TGTGCCAGCTCACCAACAGATGCTGGAAACACCATATATTTT	CASSPTDAGNTIYF
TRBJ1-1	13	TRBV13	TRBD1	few	TGTGCCAGCATGGGACAAGACAGGGCTGAAGCTTTCTTT	CASMGQDRAEAFF
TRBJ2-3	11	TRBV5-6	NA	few	TGTGCCAGCAAAACTGGGGATACGCAGTATTTT	CASKTGDTQYF
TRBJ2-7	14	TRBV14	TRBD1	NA	TGTGCCAGCAGTCTTTTGACAGGGCCCTACGAGCAGTACTTC	CASSLLTGPYEQYF
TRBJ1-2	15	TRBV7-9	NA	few	TGTGCCAGCAGCTTAAGCAGGGCCCCCAACTATGGCTACACCTTC	CASSLSRAPNYGYTF
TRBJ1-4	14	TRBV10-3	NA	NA	TGTGCCATCAGTTACAACAGGGAGAATGAAAAACTGTTTTTT	CAISYNRENEKLFF
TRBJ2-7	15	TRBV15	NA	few	TGTGCCACCAGCAGAGGAGCGCCGGGGATCAACGAGCAGTACTTC	CATSRGAPGINEQYF
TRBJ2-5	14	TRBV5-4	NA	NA	TGTGCCAGCAGCTTGGTCCGCGCCCAAGAGACCCAGTACTTC	CASSLVRAQETQYF
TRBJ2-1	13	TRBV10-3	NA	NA	TGTGCCATCAGTAGGACAGTGGACAATGAGCAGTTCTTC	CAISRTVDNEQFF
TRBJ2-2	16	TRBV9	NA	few	TGTGCCAGCAGCGTTGGGATGGGGCAAGGGACCGGGGAGCTGTTTTTT	CASSVGMGQGTGELFF
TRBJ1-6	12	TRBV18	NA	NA	TGTGCCAGCTCCTCCTATAATTCACCCCTCCACTTT	CASSSYNSPLHF
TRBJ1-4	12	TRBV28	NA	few	TGTGCTAGCGGCCAGGCTAATGAAAAACTGTTTTTT	CASGQANEKLFF
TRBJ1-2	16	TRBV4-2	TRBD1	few	TGTGCCAGCAGCCAAGATATGGAACAGGGGTTGGCCGGCTACACCTTC	CASSQDMEQGLAGYTF
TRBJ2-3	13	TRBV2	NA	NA	TGTGCCAGCAGACAGGGCTCTACAGATACGCAGTATTTT	CASRQGSTDTQYF
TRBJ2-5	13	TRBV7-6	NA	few	TGTGCCAGCAGCTTAAGGGTACAAGAGACCCAGTACTTC	CASSLRVQETQYF
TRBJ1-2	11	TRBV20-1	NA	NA	TGCAGTGCTTATACAGAGAGAGGCTACACCTTC	CSAYTERGYTF
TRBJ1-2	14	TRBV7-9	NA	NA	TGTGCCAGCAGCTCAGACCCATCTAACTATGGCTACACCTTC	CASSSDPSNYGYTF
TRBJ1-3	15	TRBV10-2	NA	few	TGCGCCAGCAGCTCAGCTACCCCCTCTGGAAACACCATATATTTT	CASSSATPSGNTIYF
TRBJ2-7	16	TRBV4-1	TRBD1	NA	TGCGCCAGCAGCCAAGATACCGGGACAGGGTCCTACGAGCAGTACTTC	CASSQDTGTGSYEQYF
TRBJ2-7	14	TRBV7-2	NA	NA	TGTGCCAGCAGCACCTACCGCCCGACCTACGAGCAGTACTTC	CASSTYRPTYEQYF
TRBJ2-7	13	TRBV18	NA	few	TGTGCCAGCTCACCATTGGCCCAGTACGAGCAGTACTTC	CASSPLAQYEQYF
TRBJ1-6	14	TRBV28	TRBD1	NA	TGTGCCAGCAGTTCCGGACAGGTAGATTCACCCCTCCACTTT	CASSSGQVDSPLHF
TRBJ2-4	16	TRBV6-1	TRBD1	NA	TGTGCCAGCAGTGAAGCGCTGGGGACAGGGGTGGACATTCAGTACTTC	CASSEALGTGVDIQYF
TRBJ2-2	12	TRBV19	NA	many	TGTGCCAGTAGTAGGGACACCGGGGAGCTGTTTTTT	CASSRDTGELFF
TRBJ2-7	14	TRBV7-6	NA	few	TGTGCCAGCAGCTTGGAGGGGAGCTCCTACGAGCAGTACTTC	CASSLEGSSYEQYF
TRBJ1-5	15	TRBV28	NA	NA	TGTGCCAGCAGTAAGACAGGCACGTCCAATCAGCCCCAGCATTTT	CASSKTGTSNQPQHF
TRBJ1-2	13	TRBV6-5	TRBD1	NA	TGTGCCAGCAGACAGGGGTCTAACTATGGCTACACCTTC	CASRQGSNYGYTF